A selection of T cell receptor beta chains follows, all from one sample in a study of early T cells in non-severe SARS-CoV-2 infection. TCRdb fed the 5' RACE reads into MiXCR, producing one record per CDR3 protein. This table has 85,000 to 100,000 distinct CDR3 sequences, more than 9.5% appearing once. The source material was whole blood, sampled at baseline. These receptors all come from an adult who was a healthcare worker with PCR-confirmed SARS-CoV-2 infection or an uninfected control (not recorded which). Each CDR3 is given with its conserved first and last residue. A D gene is named only where the DNA matches it firmly. Only some rows state a clone size, as once, few, many or a class for expanded clones.

V	J	size	D	DNA	CDR3
TRBV29-1	TRBJ2-1	-	-	TGCAGCTTTACAGGGTGGAATGAGCAGTTCTTC	CSFTGWNEQFF
TRBV11-1	TRBJ2-1	many	-	TGTGCCAGCACCGCTGACGCTTCCCACAATGAGCAGTTCTTC	CASTADASHNEQFF
TRBV29-1	TRBJ1-2	-	TRBD1	TGCAGCGCGTTATATCGGGACAGGGAGTATGGCTACACCTTC	CSALYRDREYGYTF
TRBV27	TRBJ2-1	-	-	TGTGCCAGCAGTTTATCCCGGACTCCGCACAATGAGCAGTTCTTC	CASSLSRTPHNEQFF
TRBV11-1	TRBJ2-1	few	TRBD2	TGTGCCAGCAGCACTAGCGGGAGGGCCTCAAATGAGCAGTTCTTC	CASSTSGRASNEQFF
TRBV14	TRBJ2-6	many	-	TGTGCCAGCAGCCTTACAACTGGGGCCAACGTCCTGACTTTC	CASSLTTGANVLTF
TRBV5-1	TRBJ1-1	few	-	TGCGCCAGCAGCAAGGGCGCGACTGAGAGTTACACTGAAGCTTTCTTT	CASSKGATESYTEAFF
TRBV4-3	TRBJ2-7	many	-	TGCGCCAGCAGCCAAGACAGATACGAGCAGTACTTC	CASSQDRYEQYF
TRBV6-5	TRBJ2-7	many	-	TGTGCCAGCAGCCAGGACGGACCCTACGAGCAGTACTTC	CASSQDGPYEQYF
TRBV12-3/TRBV12-4	TRBJ1-1	few	-	TGTGCCAGCAGTTTAGTTCGGACTGAAGCTTTCTTT	CASSLVRTEAFF
TRBV11-2	TRBJ2-7	-	-	TGTGCCAGCAGCTACCCGGGGGAGCCGTACTTC	CASSYPGEPYF
TRBV6-5	TRBJ2-7	-	TRBD1	TGTGCCAGCAGTTACTCCGGGACAGGGGTAGGAAACGAGCAGTACTTC	CASSYSGTGVGNEQYF
TRBV7-9	TRBJ2-7	few	TRBD1	TGTGCCAGCAGCATGACCGGGACAGACTACGAGCAGTACTTC	CASSMTGTDYEQYF